The text below deals with one T cell receptor (beta chain). Time point reported: blood at routine non-recurrence follow-up after resection. Unsorted samples of tumor, nontumor lung or frozen PBMC had their whole RNA sequenced. The CDR3 is 13 residues long. V shed 4 bases and J 8 bases; nucleotides not matched to a gene: 7. Single TCR cDNA molecules each had their own unique molecular identifier. TCRdb used MiXCR to reprocess the 5' RACE reads, holding one entry per CDR3 protein. The sample shows some 30,000 distinct CDR3 sequences, approximately 5.9% of them seen only once. The data were taken from a study of spatial heterogeneity in lung cancer.

This rearrangement joins TRBV12-3 or TRBV12-4 to TRBJ1-2; 7 bases match TRBD1. The sample in question was PBMCs, obtained at follow-up. This TCR was recovered from a female donor with early-stage non-small cell lung cancer. The CDR3: CASSWTQGEGYTF. CDR3 bases: TGTGCCAGCAGTTGGACCCAGGGGGAAGGCTACACCTTC.